Below are 19 T cell receptor beta chains sequenced from a single sample in a study of siplizumab effects on memory and regulatory T cells. Some clones are missing from TCRdb's copy, which holds only in-frame ones; the method was immunoSEQ multiplex PCR. The table shows fewer than 8,000 clones, with roughly 36% occurring only once. Antigen specificity for these receptors is unknown. The cells of the mixed lymphocyte reaction underwent an approximately six-day coculture at 37°C. Sequenced sample: CFSE-low (dividing) CD8+ T cells sorted from an allogeneic mixed lymphocyte reaction. Receptors were obtained from a human donor in good health; the cells came from an allogeneic mixed lymphocyte reaction.

This clone was counted between two and nine times. The chain joins TRBV7-9 to TRBJ2-3; 8 bases match TRBD1. Unmatched junction bases numbered 11, after V lost 4 bases and J lost 2 bases. In germline, CDR1 is SEHNR, CDR2 FQNEAQ (reference sequence). The CDR3 covers 17 residues. This CDR3 is CASSSSDGTGLTDTQYF. In nucleotides, the CDR3 is TGTGCCAGCAGCTCCTCGGATGGGACAGGCCTCACAGATACGCAGTATTTT. Using reference TRBV7-9 and TRBJ2-3 for the parts outside the CDR3, the full variable domain is DTGVSQNPRHKITKRGQNVTFRCDPISEHNRLYWYRQTLGQGPEFLTYFQNEAQLEKSRLLSDRFSAERPKGSFSTLEIQRTEQGDSAMYLCASSSSDGTGLTDTQYFGPGTRLTVL.

This chain joins TRBV29-1 and TRBJ2-7; 7 nucleotides line up with TRBD1. The CDR3 runs to 14 residues. The germline V gene encodes CDR1 SQVTM and CDR2 ANQGSEA. V shed 1 base, J shed 2 bases, and the junction held 5 bases outside the gene matches. CDR3 sequence reads: CSVEGLTGTYEQYF. Here the CDR3 DNA reads TGCAGCGTTGAAGGACTGACAGGGACCTACGAGCAGTACTTC.

In the case of this clone: A much larger clone differs from this one at a single base, so this may be a read error. J is TRBJ2-1 and V is TRBV4-2; weak D call: TRBD1 (5 bases). Trimming removed 5 bases from V and 7 bases from J, with 12 bases in between. The germline gives CDR1 LGHNA, CDR2 YNFKEQ. The CDR3 has 13 residues. The DNA for the CDR3 is TGTGCCAGCAGCATGGACATTGGGAATGAGCAGTTCTTC. Its translation: CASSMDIGNEQFF.

This clone appeared a few times. Other DNA sequences of this sample code for an identical CDR3. The gene calls are TRBV7-9 and TRBJ2-7; D unclear. Germline-derived CDR1 and CDR2 are SEHNR and FQNEAQ (reference sequence). V lost 5 bases, J lost 4 bases, and 6 bases lay in between. The length of the CDR3 is 11 residues. CDR3 bases: TGTGCCAGCAGCCCATCATACGAGCAGTACTTC. Translating gives CASSPSYEQYF.

This clone has only one observation. The gene calls are TRBV5-4 and TRBJ2-7; 7 nucleotides line up with TRBD2. CDR1 and CDR2 (germline): SGHNT, YYREEE (reference sequence). The trim removed 6 bases at V and 1 base at J, leaving 7 bases unmatched. The CDR3 contains 14 residues. CDR3 in amino acids: CASNGEGKSYEQYF. The CDR3 nucleotides read TGTGCCAGCAACGGGGAGGGGAAATCCTACGAGCAGTACTTC.

The chain recombines TRBV15 with TRBJ1-3, with TRBD1 matching over 7 bases. Germline V gene data show CDR1 as LNHNV and CDR2 as YYDKDF (reference sequence). V lost 4 bases, J lost 0 bases, and 9 bases stayed unmatched. This CDR3 comprises 17 residues. In DNA form, the CDR3 reads TGTGCCACCAGCATCGCACCCAGGGGGTACTCTGGAAACACCATATATTTT. Amino acid sequence: CATSIAPRGYSGNTIYF.

The genes are TRBV11-3 and TRBJ1-1; no definite D call. Trimming cost V 3 bases and J 3 bases, with 5 bases left between them. Per germline, CDR1 SGHNT and CDR2 YENEEA. The CDR3 runs to 12 residues. The CDR3 DNA reads TGTGCCAGCAGCTTCGGGGACACTGAAGCTTTCTTT. This translates into CASSFGDTEAFF.

This clone turned up a few times. V usage is TRBV28 and J usage is TRBJ2-2; D perhaps matches TRBD1 (5 bases). The length of the CDR3 is 16 residues. Per the germline V gene, CDR1 is MDHEN and CDR2 is SYDVKM. The V gene lost 2 bases and the J gene lost 3 bases, with 13 bases spanning the gap. CDR3 sequence: CASSLRRLGDTGELFF. CDR3 nucleotides: TGTGCCAGCAGTTTAAGACGGCTAGGGGACACCGGGGAGCTGTTTTTT.

The chain employs TRBV11-2 and TRBJ2-7; tentative D call: TRBD1 (5 bases). Between the trimmed V and J ends, which lost 5 bases and 3 bases, there was a span of 8 bases. CDR1 is SGHAT and CDR2 is FQNNGV in the germline V gene. The CDR3 runs 12 residues. The CDR3 loop is CASSRQGYEQYF. The CDR3 coding sequence is TGTGCCAGCAGCAGGCAGGGCTACGAGCAGTACTTC.

This clone is medium-sized in the sample. V and J are TRBV27 and TRBJ1-5; no firm D call. This CDR3 has 13 amino acids. Deletions cut 4 bases from V and 2 bases from J, with 6 bases between. CDR1 is MNHEY and CDR2 is SMNVEV in the germline V gene (reference sequence). The CDR3 region is CASSWSGNQPQHF. CDR3 coding DNA: TGTGCCAGCAGTTGGAGTGGCAATCAGCCCCAGCATTTT.

This clone is termed medium-sized. This rearrangement joins TRBV7-2 to TRBJ2-7; D is possibly TRBD1 (6 bases). CDR3 length equals 14 residues. V lost 5 bases and J lost 3, with 14 bases in between. Germline V CDR1 and CDR2: SGHTA, FQGNSA. The CDR3 DNA reads TGTGCCAGCAGCCCCCCCGGACAGTACTACGAGCAGTACTTC. This translates into CASSPPGQYYEQYF. Full variable domain (outside the CDR3, taken from reference TRBV7-2 and TRBJ2-7): GAGVSQSPSNKVTEKGKDVELRCDPISGHTALYWYRQSLGQGLEFLIYFQGNSAPDKSGLPSDRFSAERTGGSVSTLTIQRTQQEDSAVYLCASSPPGQYYEQYFGPGTRLTVT.

V is TRBV7-2 and J is TRBJ1-5; TRBD1 matches at 7 bases. The junction had 1 base not matched to a gene; V was cut back by 3 bases and J by 2 bases. This CDR3 is 14 amino acids long. Germline loops: CDR1 SGHTA, CDR2 FQGNSA. For the CDR3, the DNA is TGTGCCAGCAGCTTTACAGGGGGCAATCAGCCCCAGCATTTT. Protein sequence: CASSFTGGNQPQHF. Full variable domain (missing parts from reference TRBV7-2 and TRBJ1-5): GAGVSQSPSNKVTEKGKDVELRCDPISGHTALYWYRQSLGQGLEFLIYFQGNSAPDKSGLPSDRFSAERTGGSVSTLTIQRTQQEDSAVYLCASSFTGGNQPQHFGDGTRLSIL.

The chain couples TRBV27 to TRBJ2-7; D may be TRBD2 (7 bases). The CDR3 is 13 residues long. Per the germline V gene, CDR1 is MNHEY and CDR2 is SMNVEV (reference sequence). V was shortened by 8 bases and J by 2 bases, with 13 bases between the two germline ends. As DNA, the CDR3 is TGTGCCAGCGGGGGGGGGCCCCCCTACGAGCAGTACTTC. Translation: CASGGGPPYEQYF.

V and J are TRBV9 and TRBJ2-5, with 11 bases matching TRBD2. Germline V gene lookup returns CDR1 SGDLS and CDR2 YYNGEE. This CDR3 is built from 17 residues. The junction had 12 bases not matched to a gene; V was cut back by 3 bases and J by 5 bases. The CDR3 DNA follows: TGTGCCAGCAGCGAGGGGGGTGCTAGCGGGAGGTGGGAGACCCAGTACTTC. Its protein is CASSEGGASGRWETQYF. The complete variable domain, with remaining parts taken from reference TRBV9 and TRBJ2-5, reads DSGVTQTPKHLITATGQRVTLRCSPRSGDLSVYWYQQSLDQGLQFLIQYYNGEERAKGNILERFSAQQFPDLHSELNLSSLELGDSALYFCASSEGGASGRWETQYFGPGTRLLVL.

This clone is labeled as medium-sized. V usage is TRBV12-5 and J usage is TRBJ2-3, with a weak D call TRBD2 (6 bases). This CDR3 spans 12 amino acids. The germline CDR1 and CDR2 sequences are LGHNT and FRNRAP. The V and J ends lost 10 bases and 4 bases respectively, with 12 bases between them. CDR3 in amino acids: CATGSGSDTQYF. CDR3 DNA sequence: TGTGCTACGGGTAGCGGATCAGATACGCAGTATTTT.

Details on this clone: This may come from a read error, since a much larger clone is one base off. The same CDR3 is also encoded by other DNA sequences in this sample. The chain recombines TRBV18 with TRBJ1-2, with TRBD1 as a possible D gene (5 bases). This CDR3 spans 15 amino acids. Germline V gene data show CDR1 as KGHSH and CDR2 as LQKENI. For the CDR3, the DNA is TGTGCCAGCTCACCACCGGCGAACAGGATCTATGGCTACACTTTC. This translates into CASSPPANRIYGYTF.

The sample holds a few counts of this clone. The CDR3 protein is CASSPPVGTEAFF. The CDR3 DNA follows: TGTGCCAGCAGCCCACCGGTTGGCACTGAAGCTTTCTTT. The chain uses TRBV7-8 and TRBJ1-1; D ambiguous. Per germline, CDR1 SGHVS and CDR2 FQNEAQ. Trimming took off 5 bases at V and 4 bases at J, with 11 bases between the two ends. The CDR3 sequence is 13 residues long.

This clone is medium-sized by share. The gene calls are TRBV6-1 and TRBJ1-5, with no clear D. The CDR3 has 12 amino acids. Germline CDR1 reads MNHNS; CDR2 reads SASEGT. V lost 9 bases, J lost 6 bases, and 12 bases lay in between. Here the CDR3 reads CASGEGSQPQHF. CDR3 coding DNA: TGTGCCAGTGGGGAGGGATCTCAGCCCCAGCATTTT.

This clone was picked up a small number of times. The CDR3: CASDTLPSGSSSYNEQFF. CDR3 in DNA: TGTGCCTCCGACACCCTGCCTAGCGGGAGTAGCTCCTACAATGAGCAGTTCTTC. This chain uses TRBV30 with TRBJ2-1, with 10 bases identical to TRBD2. With V trimmed by 7 bases and J by 0 bases, 15 bases remained unmatched. From germline, CDR1 is GTSNPN and CDR2 SVGIG (reference sequence). This CDR3 spans 18 amino acids.